The 3 T cell receptor beta chains given below trace back to one sample, sequenced in a study of shared clonotypes between healthy human individuals. Clones were sequenced by immunoSEQ multiplex PCR, and TCRdb holds only the in-frame ones, with some missing. The sample records fewer than 3 million clones, around 93% being singletons. Sequenced: naive CD4+ T cells from PBMCs. Subset of the sample: CD45RA+ positively selected. These receptors came from a man aged 18 to 30 in good health. Some clones in this sample may be carry-over from other donors' samples.

The chain has TRBV29-1 and TRBJ1-2; D remains unclear. CDR1 is SQVTM and CDR2 is ANQGSEA in the germline V gene. Trimming took off 7 bases at V and 4 bases at J, with 10 bases between the two ends. The CDR3 totals 11 residues. The CDR3: CSAEGSYGYTF. CDR3 DNA sequence: TGCAGCGCCGAGGGATCCTATGGCTACACCTTC.

The CDR3 here is CASSQTKLGANVLTF. The CDR3 nucleotides read TGCGCCAGCAGCCAAACCAAACTTGGGGCCAACGTCCTGACTTTC. The chain carries TRBV4-3 and TRBJ2-6; D ambiguous. This CDR3 comprises 15 residues. From germline, CDR1 is LGHNA and CDR2 YSLEER. V was pared by 2 bases and J by 3 bases, with 8 bases between.

The V call is TRBV18, the J call TRBJ1-1, with D perhaps TRBD1 (6 bases). V was cut by 3 bases and J by 1 base, with 21 bases left in between. The CDR3 contains 18 residues. Germline V gene lookup returns CDR1 KGHSH and CDR2 LQKENI. Here the CDR3 DNA reads TGTGCCAGCTCACCTGTTTCGGGGGCGCTGGGGGCGAACACTGAAGCTTTCTTT. Its translation: CASSPVSGALGANTEAFF.